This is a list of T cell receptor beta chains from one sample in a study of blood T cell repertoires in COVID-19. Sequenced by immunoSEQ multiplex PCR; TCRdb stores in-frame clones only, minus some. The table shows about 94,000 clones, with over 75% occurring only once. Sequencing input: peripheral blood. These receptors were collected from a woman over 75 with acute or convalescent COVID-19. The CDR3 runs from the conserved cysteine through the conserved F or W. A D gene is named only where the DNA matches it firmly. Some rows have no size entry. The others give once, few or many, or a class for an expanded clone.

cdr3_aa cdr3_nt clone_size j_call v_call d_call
CSVEDLGVFNEQFF TGCAGCGTTGAAGATCTAGGGGTCTTCAATGAGCAGTTCTTC . TRBJ2-1 TRBV29-1 .
CASSPGGTSGSSEQYF TGTGCCAGCTCACCGGGCGGGACTAGCGGGAGTTCCGAGCAGTACTTC . TRBJ2-7 TRBV18 TRBD2
CASSQDLGTDDTGELFF TGTGCCAGCAGCCAAGATTTGGGGACAGACGACACCGGGGAGCTGTTTTTT . TRBJ2-2 TRBV4-2 TRBD1
CASSSRQPPTNEKLFF TGTGCCAGCAGCAGCCGACAGCCACCAACTAATGAAAAACTGTTTTTT . TRBJ1-4 TRBV7-6 .
CASSLRDPGQGAYEQFF TGCGCCAGCAGCTTGCGGGATCCGGGACAGGGGGCCTATGAGCAGTTCTTC . TRBJ2-1 TRBV5-1 TRBD1
CSVGTLGGKGGNTIYF TGCAGCGTTGGAACCCTAGGGGGTAAAGGTGGAAACACCATATATTTT . TRBJ1-3 TRBV29-1 .
CASSQPGTSGGQETQYF TGTGCCAGCTCACAGCCCGGGACTAGCGGGGGTCAAGAGACCCAGTACTTC . TRBJ2-5 TRBV18 TRBD2
CASSLQGGLAEAFF TGCGCCAGCAGCTTGCAGGGAGGGTTAGCTGAAGCTTTCTTT few TRBJ1-1 TRBV5-1 .
CASSPLAGNISPLHF TGTGCCAGCTCACCCTTGGCAGGGAACATTTCACCCCTCCACTTT . TRBJ1-6 TRBV18 .
CASSQSRDIVGELFF TGTGCCAGCAGTCAGTCCCGGGACATTGTGGGGGAGCTGTTTTTT . TRBJ2-2 TRBV6-6 .
CASSHNRGGSNQPQHF TGTGCCAGCAGCCATAACAGGGGAGGAAGCAATCAGCCCCAGCATTTT . TRBJ1-5 TRBV5-8 TRBD1
CASRTGGNTEAFF TGTGCCAGCCGGACAGGGGGGAACACTGAAGCTTTCTTT . TRBJ1-1 TRBV7-2 TRBD1
CASSVQSYATNEKLFF TGTGCCAGCAGTGTACAGAGTTATGCAACTAATGAAAAACTGTTTTTT once TRBJ1-4 TRBV6-1 .
CASSSWASRTDTQYF TGTGCCAGCAGTTCCTGGGCCTCTCGCACAGATACGCAGTATTTT . TRBJ2-3 TRBV6-2/TRBV6-3 .
CATSRDLGGVYEQYF TGTGCCACCAGCAGAGATCTGGGGGGGGTATACGAGCAGTACTTC . TRBJ2-7 TRBV15 TRBD2
CASSKETDRGFGAFF TGTGCCAGCAGCAAAGAGACGGACAGGGGATTTGGAGCTTTCTTT few TRBJ1-1 TRBV21-1 .
CASSDRTGGGTGELFF TGTGCCAGCAGCGACCGGACAGGGGGTGGCACCGGGGAGCTGTTTTTT . TRBJ2-2 TRBV7-9 TRBD1
CASSPNTGEQGYTF TGTGCCAGCAGCCCGAACACAGGGGAACAAGGCTACACCTTC few TRBJ1-2 TRBV2 TRBD1
CASSSGQGREKLFF TGTGCCAGCAGCTCGGGACAGGGTCGAGAAAAACTGTTTTTT . TRBJ1-4 TRBV13 TRBD1
CASTSGSYNEQFF TGTGCCAGCACCTCGGGAAGCTACAATGAGCAGTTCTTC . TRBJ2-1 TRBV7-8 .